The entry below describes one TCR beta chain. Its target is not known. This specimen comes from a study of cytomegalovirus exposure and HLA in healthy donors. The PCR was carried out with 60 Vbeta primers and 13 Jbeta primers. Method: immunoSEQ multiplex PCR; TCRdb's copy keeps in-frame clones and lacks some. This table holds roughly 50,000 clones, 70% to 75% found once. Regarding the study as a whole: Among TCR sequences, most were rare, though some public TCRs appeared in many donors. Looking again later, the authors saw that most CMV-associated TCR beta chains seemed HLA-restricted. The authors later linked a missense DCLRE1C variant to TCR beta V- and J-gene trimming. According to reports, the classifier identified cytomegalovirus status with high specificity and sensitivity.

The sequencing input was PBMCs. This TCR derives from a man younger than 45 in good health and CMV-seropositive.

This CDR3 reads CASGLSVEGTEAFF. Here the CDR3 DNA reads TGTGCTAGTGGTTTGTCGGTGGAGGGGACTGAAGCTTTCTTT. The chain has TRBV12-5 and TRBJ1-1; weak D call: TRBD1 (5 bases). V was shortened by 2 bases and J by 5 bases, with 12 bases between the two germline ends. The V gene's germline CDR1 is LGHNT and CDR2 FRNRAP. The CDR3 runs to 14 residues.